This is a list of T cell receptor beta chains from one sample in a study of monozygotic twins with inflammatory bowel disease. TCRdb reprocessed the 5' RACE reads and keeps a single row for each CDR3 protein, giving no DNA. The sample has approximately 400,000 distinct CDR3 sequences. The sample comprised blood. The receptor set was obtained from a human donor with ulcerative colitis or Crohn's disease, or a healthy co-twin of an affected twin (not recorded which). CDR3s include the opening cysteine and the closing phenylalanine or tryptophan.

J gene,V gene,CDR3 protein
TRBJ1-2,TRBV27,CASRDINYGYTF
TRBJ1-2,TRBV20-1,CSAYRRGGYTF
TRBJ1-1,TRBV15,CATSRDPQATEAFF
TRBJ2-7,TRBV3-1,CASSHSTGTEQYF
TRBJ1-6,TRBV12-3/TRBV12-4,CASREGQGNYNSPLHF
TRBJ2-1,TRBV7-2,CASSLAPSTEQFF
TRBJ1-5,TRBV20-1,CSAGFDSNQPQHF
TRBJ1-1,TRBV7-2,CASTNRVGTEAFF
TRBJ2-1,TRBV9,CASSGVPGQGYNEQFF
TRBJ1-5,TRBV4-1,CASSQGQLDSNQPQHF
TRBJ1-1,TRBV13,CASSARQRTEAFF
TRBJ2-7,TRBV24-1,CATSDRTPSKSYEQYF
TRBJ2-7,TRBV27,CASSLSGEAGGIYEQYF
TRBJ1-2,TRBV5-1,CASSSGQALHGYTF
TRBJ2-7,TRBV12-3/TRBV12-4,CASSSTGGFVQYF
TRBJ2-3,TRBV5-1,CASSLGGRGQGDTQYF
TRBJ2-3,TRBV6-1,CASSEGAGLLSTDTQYF
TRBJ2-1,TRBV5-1,CASSTGVHEQFF
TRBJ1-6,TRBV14,CASSQRHAVLNSPLHF
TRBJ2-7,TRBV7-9,CASSLAGGPRYEQYF
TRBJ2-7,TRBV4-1,CASSQIGQGSSYEQYF
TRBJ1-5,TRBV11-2,CASSIHRDQPQHF
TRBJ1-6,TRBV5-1,CASSSGSDNSPLHF
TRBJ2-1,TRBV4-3,CASSQTNVGDEQFF
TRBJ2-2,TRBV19,CASSIDRTNTGELFF
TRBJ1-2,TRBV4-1,CASSNRQTSNYGYTF
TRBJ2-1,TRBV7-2,CASSSPGTSVYNEQFF
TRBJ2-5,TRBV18,CASLQQGLQETQYF
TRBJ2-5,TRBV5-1,CASSRGTIPRETQYF
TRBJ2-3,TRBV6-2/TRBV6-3,CASGGAILTDTQYF
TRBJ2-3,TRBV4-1,CASSQDGGTPSTDTQYF
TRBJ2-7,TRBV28,CASFTPLGTGRYEQYF
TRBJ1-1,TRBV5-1,CASSGRGTSNTEAFF
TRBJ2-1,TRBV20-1,CSARDFSGGASEQFF
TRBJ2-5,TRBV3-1,CASSQDNRVGETQYF
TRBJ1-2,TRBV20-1,CSASYRNYGYTF
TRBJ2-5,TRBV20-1,CSARMRRGQETQYF
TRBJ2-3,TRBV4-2,CASSQAHDSTDTQYF
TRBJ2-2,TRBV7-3,CASSSGGPGELFF
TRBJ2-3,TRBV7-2,CASSPKGFGTDTQYF